Below are 13 T cell receptor beta chains sequenced from a single sample in a study of T cells in women clearing cervical HPV infection. TCRdb keeps only in-frame clones here, not all; method: immunoSEQ multiplex PCR. The specimen's table records fewer than 30,000 clones. Material: blood buffy coat. These receptors were obtained from a woman between 18 and 70 years old with a cervical HPV16 infection that either progressed to CIN3+ or cleared (not recorded which).

A word on this clone: The CDR3 is cut off 3 residues early in the read; its end comes from the germline J gene. The gene calls are TRBV4-1 and TRBJ2-2; 11 positions match TRBD2. Trimming removed 1 base from V and 2 bases from J; junction bases left unmatched: 6. The CDR3 is 18 residues long. Germline V lookup: CDR1 MGHRA, CDR2 YSYEKL. The CDR3 loop is CASSQVFSGRANTGELFF. CDR3 DNA, as far as it was read: TGCGCCAGCAGCCAAGTTTTTAGCGGGAGGGCTAACACCGGGGAG.

With respect to this clone: The CDR3 end lies 3 residues beyond the end of the read and is filled in from the germline J gene. V and J are TRBV20-1 and TRBJ1-1; D is undetermined. Per the germline V gene, CDR1 is DFQATT and CDR2 is SNEGSKA (reference sequence). The CDR3 totals 12 residues. V was trimmed by 1 base and J by 3 bases, leaving 6 bases between them. CDR3 loop: CSARGGYTEAFF. The covered CDR3 bases are TGCAGTGCTAGAGGAGGCTACACTGAA.

CDR3 DNA (partial): TGCGCCAGCAGCCAAGATCTGACTAGCGGGAGTGGTGAG. Translation: CASSQDLTSGSGE. The entire CDR3 sequence reads CASSQDLTSGSGEQFF. The rearrangement joins TRBV4-1 to TRBJ2-1; 12 positions match TRBD2. The read stops 3 residues short of the end of the CDR3; the missing end is completed from the germline J gene. CDR1 and CDR2 (germline): MGHRA, YSYEKL. The CDR3 extends over 16 amino acids. The trim removed 0 bases at V and 9 bases at J, leaving 6 bases unmatched.

The CDR3 loop is CASSIKGQGAPYTEAFF. The CDR3 DNA, read in part, is TGCGCCAGCAGCATAAAGGGACAGGGGGCGCCGTACACTGAA. The chain has TRBV5-1 and TRBJ1-1; 12 nucleotides agree with TRBD1. The sequence runs out 3 residues before the end of the CDR3; the remainder is reconstructed from the germline J gene. V shed 4 bases, J shed 3 bases, and the junction held 10 bases outside the gene matches. CDR3 length: 17 amino acids. Per germline, CDR1 SGHRS and CDR2 YFSETQ. The full variable domain, its missing parts supplied by reference TRBV5-1 and TRBJ1-1, is KAGVTQTPRYLIKTRGQQVTLSCSPISGHRSVSWYQQTPGQGLQFLFEYFSETQRNKGNFPGRFSGRQFSNSRSEMNVSTLELGDSALYLCASSIKGQGAPYTEAFFGQGTRLTVV.

Note on this clone: The read ends 3 residues early relative to the CDR3; the germline J gene fills the gap. The rearrangement links TRBV30 to TRBJ2-7, with 8 bases that match TRBD2. Germline trimming cut 5 bases from V and 5 bases from J; bases unmatched to any gene: 5. The CDR3 totals 12 residues. CDR1 and CDR2 (germline): GTSNPN, SVGIG (reference sequence). The CDR3 region is CAWSRGAHEQYF. The sequenced part of the CDR3 DNA is TGTGCCTGGTCGCGGGGGGCCCACGAG. The whole variable domain, remainder taken from reference TRBV30 and TRBJ2-7, is SQTIHQWPATLVQPVGSPLSLECTVEGTSNPNLYWYRQAAGRGLQLLFYSVGIGQISSEVPQNLSASRPQDRQFILSSKKLLLSDSGFYLCAWSRGAHEQYFGPGTRLTVT.

In regard to this clone: The read is 3 residues too short to cover the CDR3 end, so that end is filled in from the germline J gene. The chain carries TRBV30 and TRBJ1-4; 7 positions agree with TRBD1. This CDR3 is 11 amino acids long. Germline V lookup: CDR1 GTSNPN, CDR2 SVGIG (reference sequence). The V segment lost 5 bases and the J segment 7 bases; nucleotides outside the gene matches: 1. The sequenced part of the CDR3 DNA is TGTGCCTGGCACAGGGGTGAAAAA. Amino acid sequence: CAWHRGEK. The whole CDR3 sequence reads CAWHRGEKLFF.

Remarks on this clone: The CDR3 extends 3 residues past the end of the read, so its final part is completed from the germline J gene. The V gene is TRBV5-6, the J gene TRBJ1-2; D may be TRBD1 (5 bases). Germline V CDR1 and CDR2: SGHDT, YYEEEE. This CDR3 is built from 14 residues. The V and J ends lost 2 bases and 4 bases respectively, with 12 bases between them. The CDR3 protein is CASSFSGVLYGYTF. Partial CDR3 DNA: TGTGCCAGCAGCTTCTCGGGGGTCCTCTATGGC.

With regard to this clone: The read terminates 3 residues before the CDR3 end, so the remaining end is supplied by the germline J gene. The genes are TRBV6-1 and TRBJ1-4; D perhaps matches TRBD1 (6 bases). The V end was cut by 3 bases, the J end by 4 bases, with 15 bases between. In germline, CDR1 is MNHNS, CDR2 SASEGT. This CDR3 is built from 16 residues. CDR3 DNA, as far as it was read: TGTGCCAGCAGTGAGGGGGGGAGGGGGTTTAATGAAAAA. Encoded protein: CASSEGGRGFNEK. The entire CDR3 sequence reads CASSEGGRGFNEKLFF.

With regard to this clone: Read coverage stops 3 residues before the CDR3 terminus; the germline J gene supplies the remainder. This sequence joins TRBV28 and TRBJ2-7; 9 bases are shared with TRBD1. This CDR3 is 15 amino acids long. V shed 5 bases, J shed 4 bases, and the junction held 9 bases outside the gene matches. CDR1 is MDHEN and CDR2 is SYDVKM in the germline V gene. The CDR3 loop is CASSIQGTGPYEQYF. CDR3 DNA (partial): TGTGCCAGCAGTATCCAAGGGACAGGGCCTTACGAG.

Notes on this clone: With the read ending 3 residues before the CDR3 end, the germline J gene is used to fill in that end. The chain carries TRBV2 and TRBJ2-1; D is perhaps TRBD2 (6 bases). Germline V CDR1 and CDR2: SNHLY, FYNNEI. The CDR3 extends over 16 amino acids. V lost 2 bases, J lost 1 base, and 12 bases lay in between. The CDR3 here is CASSERRDWSYNEQFF. CDR3 DNA (partial): TGTGCCAGCAGTGAAAGGCGGGATTGGTCCTACAATGAG. The full variable domain, with the rest looked up from reference TRBV2 and TRBJ2-1, is EPEVTQTPSHQVTQMGQEVILRCVPISNHLYFYWYRQILGQKVEFLVSFYNNEISEKSEIFDDQFSVERPDGSNFTLKIRSTKLEDSAMYFCASSERRDWSYNEQFFGPGTRLTVL.

With respect to this clone: The read comes to an end 3 residues before the CDR3 does, leaving the germline J gene to fill in the end. J is TRBJ1-1 and V is TRBV20-1; no clear D gene. The ends were cut back, 5 bases at V and 4 bases at J, with 14 bases in the middle. CDR1 is DFQATT, CDR2 SNEGSKA, per germline (reference sequence). The CDR3 is 13 amino acids. This chain's CDR3 is CSAQNNGGTEAFF. Partial CDR3 DNA: TGCAGTGCTCAAAACAACGGCGGCACTGAA.

For this clone: Read sequence stops 3 residues before the CDR3 end, and the germline J gene provides the missing end. The J gene is TRBJ2-5, the V gene TRBV2, with TRBD1 matching over 8 bases. CDR3 length equals 14 residues. V trimming: 1 base; J trimming: 6 bases; junction bases outside the gene matches: 4. Germline V CDR1 and CDR2: SNHLY, FYNNEI. Partial CDR3 DNA: TGTGCCAGCAGTGAAGGACAGGGGAAAAAGACC. Translated, it gives CASSEGQGKKT. The whole CDR3 reads CASSEGQGKKTQYF.

Notes on this clone: The read is 3 residues too short to cover the CDR3 end, so that end is filled in from the germline J gene. This chain connects TRBV10-1 to TRBJ2-7, with D unresolved. The CDR3 loop spans 12 amino acids. Trimming cost V 6 bases and J 0 bases, with 6 bases left between them. Germline assignment: CDR1 WNHNN and CDR2 SYGVQD (reference sequence). The CDR3 region is CASSRSSYEQYF. Incomplete CDR3 DNA: TGCGCCAGCAGCCGGTCCTCCTACGAG.